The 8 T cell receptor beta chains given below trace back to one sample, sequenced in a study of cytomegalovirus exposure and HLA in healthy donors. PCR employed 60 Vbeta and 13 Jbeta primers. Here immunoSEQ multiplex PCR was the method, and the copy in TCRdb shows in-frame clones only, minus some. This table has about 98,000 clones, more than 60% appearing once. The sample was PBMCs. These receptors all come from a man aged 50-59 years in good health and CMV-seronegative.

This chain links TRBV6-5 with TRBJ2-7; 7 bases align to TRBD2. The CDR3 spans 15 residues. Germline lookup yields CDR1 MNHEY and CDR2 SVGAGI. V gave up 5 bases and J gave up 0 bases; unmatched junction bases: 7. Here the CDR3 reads CASSLAAGSSYEQYF. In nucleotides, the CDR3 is TGTGCCAGCAGTCTAGCGGCTGGTAGCTCCTACGAGCAGTACTTC.

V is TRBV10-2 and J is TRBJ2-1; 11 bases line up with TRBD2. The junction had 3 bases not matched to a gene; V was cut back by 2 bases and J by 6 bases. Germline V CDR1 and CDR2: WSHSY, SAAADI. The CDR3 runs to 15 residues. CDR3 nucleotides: TGCGCCAGCAGTGAGGGGACTAGCGGCCTCAATGAGCAGTTCTTC. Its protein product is CASSEGTSGLNEQFF.

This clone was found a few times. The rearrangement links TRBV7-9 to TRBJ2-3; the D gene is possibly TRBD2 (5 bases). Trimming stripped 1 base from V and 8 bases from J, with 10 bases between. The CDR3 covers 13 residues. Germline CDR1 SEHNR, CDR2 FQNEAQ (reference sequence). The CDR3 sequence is CASSLGRRATQYF. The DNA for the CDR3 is TGTGCCAGCAGCTTAGGTCGGCGGGCTACGCAGTATTTT.

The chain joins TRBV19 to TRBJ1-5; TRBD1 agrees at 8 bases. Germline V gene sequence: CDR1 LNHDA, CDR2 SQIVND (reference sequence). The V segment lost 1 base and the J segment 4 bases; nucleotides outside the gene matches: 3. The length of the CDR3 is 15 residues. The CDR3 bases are TGTGCCAGTAGTATAGTGGACAGGGCAAATCAGCCCCAGCATTTT. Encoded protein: CASSIVDRANQPQHF.

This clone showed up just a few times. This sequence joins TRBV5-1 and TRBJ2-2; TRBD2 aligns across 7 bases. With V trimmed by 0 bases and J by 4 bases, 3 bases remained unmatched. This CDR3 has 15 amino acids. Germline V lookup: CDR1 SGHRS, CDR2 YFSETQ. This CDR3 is CASSLAGEGTGELFF. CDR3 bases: TGCGCCAGCAGCTTGGCCGGGGAGGGCACCGGGGAGCTGTTTTTT.

The DNA of the CDR3 is TGTGCCAGCAGCTTGAGGCAGGGAAAAATCTACGAGCAGTACTTC. Protein sequence: CASSLRQGKIYEQYF. The chain joins TRBV5-6 to TRBJ2-7, with D possibly being TRBD1 (5 bases). Germline V lookup: CDR1 SGHDT, CDR2 YYEEEE. Trimming stripped 1 base from V and 3 bases from J, with 14 bases between. This CDR3 comprises 15 residues.

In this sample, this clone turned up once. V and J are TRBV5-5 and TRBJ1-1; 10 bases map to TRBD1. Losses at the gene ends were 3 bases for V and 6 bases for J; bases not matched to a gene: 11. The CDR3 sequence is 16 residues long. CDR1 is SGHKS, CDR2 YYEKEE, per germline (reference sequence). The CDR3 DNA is TGTGCCAGCAGCTCGAAACCCGGGACAGGGGTTGCTGAAGCTTTCTTT. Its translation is CASSSKPGTGVAEAFF.

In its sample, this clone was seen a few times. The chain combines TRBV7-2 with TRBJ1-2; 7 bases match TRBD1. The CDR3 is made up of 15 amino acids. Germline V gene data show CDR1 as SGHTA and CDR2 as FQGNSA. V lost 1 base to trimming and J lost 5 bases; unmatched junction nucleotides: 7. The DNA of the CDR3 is TGTGCCAGCAGCTTAGTTAGGGGGCAGGATTATGGCTACACCTTC. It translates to CASSLVRGQDYGYTF.